This T cell receptor (beta chain) was obtained from a study of beta chain features in type 1 diabetes. Study-level background: Cell yields, gender and age were comparable in patients and healthy donors. Analysis included 100 million to 110 million sorted cells drawn from all samples.

Sorted populations were all over 98% pure. General study findings and limits: It was possible that PCR favored shorter templates, equally so in patients and controls. TCRB CDR3s from Type 1 diabetes patients were moderately but significantly shorter in all four CD4+ subsets.

Investigators reverse transcribed all isolated RNA, so they sequenced expressed TCRB transcripts. The repertoire was sequenced with immunoSEQ multiplex PCR; TCRdb's copy has only in-frame clones and lacks some. Of about 120,000 clones listed, about 17% were seen once; the top ten hold 2.3%. Trimming cost V 3 bases and J 2 bases, with 9 bases left between them. Germline V lookup: CDR1 LNHNV, CDR2 YYDKDF (reference sequence). CDR3 length equals 14 residues. Comment on this clone: The antigen is not known.

This chain links TRBV15 with TRBJ2-3; D is perhaps TRBD1 or TRBD2 (5 bases each). This sequence was found in a man aged 25 to 40 with type 1 diabetes. Source material: central memory CD4+ T cells from blood. The CDR3 protein is CATSSGTDTDTQYF. Written as DNA, the CDR3 is TGTGCCACCAGCAGTGGGACCGACACAGATACGCAGTATTTT.